This paragraph covers one T cell receptor (beta chain) sequence. The sample is drawn from a study of T-cell memory formation after mild COVID-19. In the study overall: Largely, TCR clusters stayed within a single donor.

The CDR3 runs 15 residues. Germline CDR1 and CDR2: SGHRS and YFSETQ. Trimming removed 4 bases from V and 5 bases from J; junction bases left unmatched: 7. 5'RACE with constant-segment primers built TCRalpha and TCRbeta cDNA libraries with UMIs. MiXCR, run by TCRdb on the 5' RACE reads, gives a single entry per CDR3 protein. The sample shows a few hundred thousand distinct CDR3 sequences, 20% to 25% of them seen only once. Sequenced input: PBMCs or a T cell subset sorted from them (not recorded which). The V and J genes are TRBV5-1 and TRBJ2-5, with TRBD2 matching over 11 bases. The TCR was taken from a man between 18 and 29 years old who had mild COVID-19 (a few samples of this study predate the infection). Cell type and time point are not known. CDR3 protein: CASSGTSGPRETQYF. In DNA form, the CDR3 reads TGCGCCAGCAGCGGGACTAGCGGACCTCGGGAGACCCAGTACTTC.